This T cell receptor (beta chain) was retrieved from a study of shared clonotypes between healthy human individuals. At the level of the study: Two female and a few male donors aged 18 to 49 were enrolled.

V gave up 3 bases and J gave up 8 bases; unmatched junction bases: 11. The germline V gene encodes CDR1 SGHRS and CDR2 YFSETQ. The CDR3 length is 15 residues. The investigators split CD4+ cells into a CD45RA+ naive subset and a CD45RA-negative memory subset. Only in-frame clones appear in the TCRdb table, and some are missing; sequencing was by immunoSEQ multiplex PCR. The sample shows roughly 1,100,000 clones, roughly 80% of them seen only once. Source material: memory CD4+ T cells sorted from blood. Regarding subset: CD45RA-negative fraction. The sequence was collected from a man aged 18 to 30 in good health. The chain has TRBV5-1 and TRBJ2-1, with 7 bases fitting TRBD2. Here the CDR3 DNA reads TGCGCCAGCAGCTCTAGCGGCGGTTCCAGCGATGAGCAGTTCTTC. Translation: CASSSSGGSSDEQFF.